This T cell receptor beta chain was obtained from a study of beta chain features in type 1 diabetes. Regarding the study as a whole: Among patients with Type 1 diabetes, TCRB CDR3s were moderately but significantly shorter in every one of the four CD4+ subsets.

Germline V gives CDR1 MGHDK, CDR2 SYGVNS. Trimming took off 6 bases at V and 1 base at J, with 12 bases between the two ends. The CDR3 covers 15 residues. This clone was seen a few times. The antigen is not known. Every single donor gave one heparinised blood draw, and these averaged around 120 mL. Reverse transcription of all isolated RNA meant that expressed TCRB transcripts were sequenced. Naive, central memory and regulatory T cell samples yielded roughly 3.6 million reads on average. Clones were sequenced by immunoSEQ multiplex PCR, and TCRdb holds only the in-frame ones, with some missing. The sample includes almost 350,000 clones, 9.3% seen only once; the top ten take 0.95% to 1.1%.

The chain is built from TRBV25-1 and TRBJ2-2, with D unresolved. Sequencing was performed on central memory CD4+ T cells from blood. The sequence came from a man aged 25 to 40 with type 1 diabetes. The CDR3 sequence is CASRGSSKNTGELFF. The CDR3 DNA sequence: TGTGCCAGCAGGGGTTCGTCCAAGAACACCGGGGAGCTGTTTTTT.